These 5 T cell receptor beta chains originate from one sample sequenced in a study of T cells in Graves' hyperthyroidism and ophthalmopathy. From RNA transcripts, TCR beta CDR3 regions were amplified. Using the HTBI primer set, a first-round RT-PCR was run on the TCR CDR3. TCRdb analysed the multiplex PCR reads with MiXCR anew, one entry per CDR3 protein. The sample contains a few hundred thousand distinct CDR3 sequences, 15% to 20% of which appear only once. Sequenced sample: blood. These receptors all stem from a woman aged 45 to 65 with Graves' hyperthyroidism.

This clonotype was observed many times. The chain couples TRBV30 to TRBJ2-1; D uncertain. Trimming removed 4 bases at V and 6 bases at J, with 7 bases between. Germline V gene sequence: CDR1 GTSNPN, CDR2 SVGIG (reference sequence). The CDR3 sequence is 11 residues long. The CDR3 coding sequence is TGTGCCTGGATTTGGGGCAATGAGCAGTTCTTC. This translates into CAWIWGNEQFF.

This clonotype occurred many times. The chain links TRBV12-3 or TRBV12-4 to TRBJ2-5, with TRBD2 as a possible D gene (6 bases). With 4 bases removed from V and 2 bases from J, the gap between germline ends came to 17 bases. The CDR3 extends over 16 amino acids. The CDR3 region has the DNA TGTGCCAGCAGTTCTGCCGCCCTGCGGGGTCAAGAGACCCAGTACTTC. This gives the protein CASSSAALRGQETQYF.

This clonotype has just a few counts. This chain uses TRBV12-3 or TRBV12-4 with TRBJ1-3; D remains unclear. The CDR3 runs to 11 residues. Trimming shortened V by 5 bases and J by 9 bases, and 8 bases separated the two germline ends. The CDR3 loop reads CASSGLGTIYF. DNA for the CDR3: TGTGCCAGCAGTGGACTGGGCACCATATATTTT.

Turning to this clonotype: A single base separates this from a much larger clone, so it may be a read error. The chain has TRBV18 and TRBJ2-3, with D uncertain. CDR1 and CDR2 (germline): KGHSH, LQKENI. The CDR3 extends over 12 amino acids. CDR3 coding DNA: TGTGCCAGCTCACCAGGCGTAGATACGCAGTGTTTT. Translating gives CASSPGVDTQCF.

This clonotype was seen repeatedly, ten times or more. The chain carries TRBV2 and TRBJ2-1; TRBD1 might be the D (6 bases). Germline values: CDR1 SNHLY, CDR2 FYNNEI. The V end was cut by 8 bases, the J end by 3 bases, with 14 bases between. This CDR3 contains 14 residues. The CDR3 spells CASAGDGFYNEQFF. CDR3 nucleotides: TGTGCCAGCGCAGGGGATGGATTCTACAATGAGCAGTTCTTC.